The next 26 T cell receptor beta chains were all read from a single sample in a study of tumor-infiltrating lymphocytes in localized non-small cell lung cancer. TCRdb's table, derived via immunoSEQ multiplex PCR, lists solely in-frame clones and lacks some. The sample lists over 10,000 clones, approximately 81% occurring once. The sample was uninvolved lung tissue not adjacent to the tumor. Receptor source: a human donor with non-small cell lung cancer.

The gene calls are TRBV7-3 and TRBJ2-5, with 7 bases that match TRBD2. Germline V gene sequence: CDR1 SGHTA, CDR2 FQGTGA. This CDR3 is built from 13 residues. V was clipped by 3 bases and J by 4 bases; unmatched bases: 2. The CDR3: CASSFTGGETQYF. As DNA, the CDR3 is TGTGCCAGCAGCTTCACGGGGGGAGAGACCCAGTACTTC.

This clone was counted a few times. This chain connects TRBV19 to TRBJ1-2; unclear D gene. From germline, CDR1 is LNHDA and CDR2 SQIVND (reference sequence). This CDR3 has 15 residues. Trimming removed 5 bases at V and 3 bases at J, with 16 bases between. The CDR3 sequence is CASSDPPSNYYGYTF. The CDR3, as DNA: TGTGCCAGTAGTGACCCTCCCTCGAATTACTATGGCTACACCTTC.

The chain carries TRBV25-1 and TRBJ1-2; D is perhaps TRBD1 (6 bases). The CDR3 runs to 15 residues. The germline V gene has CDR1 MGHDK and CDR2 SYGVNS. Trimming left V 3 bases short and J 2 bases short, with 13 bases between. The chain's CDR3 is CASSDGAGQNYGYTF. CDR3 in DNA: TGTGCCAGCAGTGACGGTGCCGGACAGAACTATGGCTACACCTTC.

V usage is TRBV10-3 and J usage is TRBJ1-5; 9 bases align to TRBD1. The CDR3 covers 14 residues. After removal of 6 bases from V and 4 bases from J, the junction contained 4 bases not matched to a gene. The germline CDR1 and CDR2 sequences are ENHRY and SYGVKD. The CDR3 nucleotides are TGTGCCATCAGCGAACAGGGGGCGAATCAGCCCCAGCATTTT. Residues: CAISEQGANQPQHF.

The chain has TRBV7-8 and TRBJ2-7; D ambiguous. V was pared by 4 bases and J by 7 bases, with 17 bases between. This CDR3 is 14 amino acids long. Germline CDR1 SGHVS, CDR2 FQNEAQ. The CDR3 loop reads CASSSVPRAREQYF. The CDR3, as DNA: TGTGCCAGCAGCTCCGTCCCCCGAGCGAGGGAGCAGTACTTC.

The chain carries TRBV19 and TRBJ2-7; perhaps TRBD2 as D (5 bases). CDR3 length: 14 amino acids. Germline V CDR1 and CDR2: LNHDA, SQIVND (reference sequence). V gave up 2 bases and J gave up 6 bases, with 14 bases separating them. The CDR3 DNA sequence: TGTGCCAGTAGTATAACGGGGATTGGAGCCGAGCAGTACTTC. This sequence encodes CASSITGIGAEQYF.

The V and J genes are TRBV27 and TRBJ1-4, with TRBD1 as a possible D gene (6 bases). Trimming shortened V by 2 bases and J by 3 bases, and 10 bases separated the two germline ends. Germline loops: CDR1 MNHEY, CDR2 SMNVEV (reference sequence). This CDR3 comprises 15 residues. CDR3 in DNA: TGTGCCAGCAGTTTAACTGGGGGCCCTAATGAAAAACTGTTTTTT. This translates into CASSLTGGPNEKLFF.

This clone has a single count. The rearrangement links TRBV5-6 to TRBJ2-7, with TRBD2 identical over 8 bases. Germline V lookup: CDR1 SGHDT, CDR2 YYEEEE. This CDR3 contains 15 residues. V shed 7 bases and J 0 bases; nucleotides not matched to a gene: 9. The CDR3 nucleotides are TGTGCCAGCTTCGGGCGGGGGGCCTACTCCTACGAGCAGTACTTC. Protein sequence: CASFGRGAYSYEQYF.

CDR3: CASSYTITDTQYF. For the CDR3, the DNA is TGTGCCAGTAGTTACACGATCACAGATACGCAGTATTTT. The V call is TRBV19, the J call TRBJ2-3; D gene ambiguous. The CDR3 is made up of 13 amino acids. Per germline, CDR1 LNHDA and CDR2 SQIVND (reference sequence). The V and J ends lost 5 bases and 2 bases respectively, with 8 bases between them.

This chain connects TRBV6-5 to TRBJ2-2; 7 bases fit TRBD1. The germline V gene has CDR1 MNHEY and CDR2 SVGAGI. The CDR3 sequence is 15 residues long. V shed 5 bases and J 2 bases; nucleotides not matched to a gene: 5. The DNA of the CDR3 is TGTGCCAGCAGTGCCGGGACAGCCAACACCGGGGAGCTGTTTTTT. Translating it yields CASSAGTANTGELFF.

This chain uses TRBV29-1 with TRBJ2-7, with TRBD2 as a possible D gene (6 bases). The germline V and J ends were trimmed by 4 bases and 6 bases, with 13 bases remaining between them. The CDR3 contains 12 residues. Germline-derived CDR1 and CDR2 are SQVTM and ANQGSEA. CDR3 loop: CSVGSGRGEQYF. The CDR3 coding sequence is TGCAGCGTTGGTTCAGGGCGGGGCGAGCAGTACTTC.

This chain uses TRBV19 with TRBJ1-6; D might be TRBD1 (6 bases). CDR1 and CDR2 from the germline V gene are LNHDA and SQIVND (reference sequence). V was pared by 1 base and J by 10 bases, with 14 bases between. This CDR3 is built from 15 residues. The CDR3 is CASSIATGRDSPLHF. CDR3 nucleotide sequence: TGTGCCAGTAGTATAGCTACAGGGAGGGACTCACCCCTCCACTTT.

The V gene is TRBV5-4, the J gene TRBJ2-5; D call uncertain. The CDR3 is 12 residues long. Germline loops: CDR1 SGHNT, CDR2 YYREEE (reference sequence). Trimming cost V 2 bases and J 2 bases, with 4 bases left between them. The CDR3: CASSLAQETQYF. CDR3 nucleotide sequence: TGTGCCAGCAGCTTAGCGCAAGAGACCCAGTACTTC.

The CDR3 sequence is CASSFSGGGNQPQHF. The CDR3 nucleotides read TGTGCCAGCAGTTTTTCAGGGGGAGGCAATCAGCCCCAGCATTTT. The rearrangement joins TRBV28 to TRBJ1-5, with 7 positions matching TRBD1. V trimming: 3 bases; J trimming: 2 bases; junction bases outside the gene matches: 4. Germline V gene data show CDR1 as MDHEN and CDR2 as SYDVKM. This CDR3 contains 15 residues. Based on the CDR3 plus reference TRBV28 and TRBJ1-5, the full variable domain is DVKVTQSSRYLVKRTGEKVFLECVQDMDHENMFWYRQDPGLGLRLIYFSYDVKMKEKGDIPEGYSVSREKKERFSLILESASTNQTSMYLCASSFSGGGNQPQHFGDGTRLSIL.

In this sample, this clone turned up once. The chain is built from TRBV7-9 and TRBJ2-1, with D tentatively TRBD1 (5 bases). V was pared by 0 bases and J by 8 bases, with 11 bases between. The CDR3 totals 14 residues. Germline V gene data show CDR1 as SEHNR and CDR2 as FQNEAQ (reference sequence). In DNA form, the CDR3 reads TGTGCCAGCAGCTTAGCCCAGGGCACCGATGAGCAGTTCTTC. This translates into CASSLAQGTDEQFF.

This sequence joins TRBV5-1 and TRBJ1-6, with a tentative D call TRBD1 (6 bases). CDR1 is SGHRS and CDR2 is YFSETQ in the germline V gene. The V end lost 4 bases, the J end lost 5 bases, and 16 bases lay between the germline ends. The CDR3 is 16 amino acids. The CDR3, as DNA: TGCGCCAGCAGCCGGGACCGGGGGGCCGATAATTCACCCCTCCACTTT. Encoded protein: CASSRDRGADNSPLHF.

The J gene is TRBJ1-5, the V gene TRBV5-6; D is unresolved. Trimming shortened V by 6 bases and J by 6 bases, and 10 bases separated the two germline ends. Germline V gene data show CDR1 as SGHDT and CDR2 as YYEEEE. The CDR3 consists of 12 residues. The CDR3 DNA reads as TGTGCCAGCACCGTGTGGGGTCAGCCCCAGCATTTT. As protein: CASTVWGQPQHF. The full variable domain, with the rest looked up from reference TRBV5-6 and TRBJ1-5, is DAGVTQSPTHLIKTRGQQVTLRCSPKSGHDTVSWYQQALGQGPQFIFQYYEEEERQRGNFPDRFSGHQFPNYSSELNVNALLLGDSALYLCASTVWGQPQHFGDGTRLSIL.

The table lists this clone with a count of one. The chain carries TRBV7-9 and TRBJ1-5; a possible D gene is TRBD1 (5 bases). Germline V gives CDR1 SEHNR, CDR2 FQNEAQ (reference sequence). The CDR3 has 14 amino acids. The V and J ends lost 1 base and 1 base respectively, with 5 bases between them. CDR3 sequence reads: CASSLGQSNQPQHF. CDR3 bases: TGTGCCAGCAGCTTAGGACAGAGCAATCAGCCCCAGCATTTT.

This clone has just a few counts. The rearrangement joins TRBV7-2 to TRBJ2-7, with D perhaps matching TRBD1 (6 bases). The V end lost 5 bases, the J end lost 0 bases, and 11 bases lay between the germline ends. CDR1 SGHTA and CDR2 FQGNSA come from the germline V gene. There are 14 residues in the CDR3. The CDR3 sequence is CASSRDRSSYEQYF. The CDR3 coding sequence is TGTGCCAGCAGCAGAGACAGGAGCTCCTACGAGCAGTACTTC. The complete variable domain, with remaining parts taken from reference TRBV7-2 and TRBJ2-7, reads GAGVSQSPSNKVTEKGKDVELRCDPISGHTALYWYRQSLGQGLEFLIYFQGNSAPDKSGLPSDRFSAERTGGSVSTLTIQRTQQEDSAVYLCASSRDRSSYEQYFGPGTRLTVT.

The rearrangement uses TRBV5-1 and TRBJ1-5; D unclear. This CDR3 is built from 15 residues. CDR1 and CDR2 from the germline V gene are SGHRS and YFSETQ. V gave up 4 bases and J gave up 2 bases, with 13 bases separating them. CDR3 in DNA: TGCGCCAGCAGCATCAAGGGAGGAGGCAATCAGCCCCAGCATTTT. The encoded protein is CASSIKGGGNQPQHF.

The table lists this clone with a count of one. The chain links TRBV7-6 to TRBJ2-7; D might be TRBD2 (6 bases). CDR3 length: 18 amino acids. Germline V CDR1 and CDR2: SGHVS, FNYEAQ. The V end was cut by 3 bases, the J end by 5 bases, with 26 bases between. In DNA form, the CDR3 reads TGTGCCAGCAGCTTGAGTCTTCTTCCCGGGACTCCCCCGCACGAGCAGTACTTC. Its protein is CASSLSLLPGTPPHEQYF.

The chain uses TRBV4-3 and TRBJ2-3; possibly TRBD2 for D (7 bases). Trimming shortened V by 3 bases and J by 14 bases, and 21 bases separated the two germline ends. The CDR3 is 14 residues long. Germline-derived CDR1 and CDR2 are LGHNA and YSLEER. In DNA form, the CDR3 reads TGCGCCAGCAGCCAGGTCCCGGAGGGGGGGATTAGGTATTTT. Its protein product is CASSQVPEGGIRYF.

This clone appeared a few times. The V call is TRBV19, the J call TRBJ1-5; 8 bases are a match to TRBD1. Germline assignment: CDR1 LNHDA and CDR2 SQIVND (reference sequence). The V gene end was trimmed by 5 bases and the J gene end by 6 bases; junction bases not matched to a gene: 12. The CDR3 has 16 amino acids. CDR3 DNA sequence: TGTGCCAGTAGTGGTCCAGGGGGCAGAAGTGGTCAGCCCCAGCATTTT. Amino acids: CASSGPGGRSGQPQHF.

The gene calls are TRBV30 and TRBJ2-7, with TRBD1 matching 8 bases. With V trimmed by 0 bases and J by 3 bases, 7 bases remained unmatched. The CDR3 is made up of 15 amino acids. Germline V gives CDR1 GTSNPN, CDR2 SVGIG (reference sequence). CDR3 sequence: CAWSVGGTGGYEQYF. CDR3 nucleotide sequence: TGTGCCTGGAGTGTAGGAGGAACAGGGGGCTACGAGCAGTACTTC.

The gene calls are TRBV29-1 and TRBJ2-1; 7 bases align to TRBD1. With V trimmed by 7 bases and J by 3 bases, 3 bases remained unmatched. Germline V lookup: CDR1 SQVTM, CDR2 ANQGSEA. This CDR3 comprises 12 residues. The CDR3 bases are TGCAGCGCAGGGACAGACTACAATGAGCAGTTCTTC. Translation: CSAGTDYNEQFF.

DNA for the CDR3: TGTGCCAGCAGTGCGGGGCTCTCAGATACGCAGTATTTT. This encodes CASSAGLSDTQYF. The rearrangement uses TRBV2 and TRBJ2-3, with D perhaps matching TRBD1 or TRBD2 (5 bases each). The CDR3 totals 13 residues. Germline CDR1 is SNHLY and CDR2 is FYNNEI. Deletions cut 4 bases from V and 4 bases from J, with 9 bases between.